This TCR beta chain is from a study of cytomegalovirus exposure and HLA in healthy donors (dated by TCRdb to between 2016 and 2019). Background on the whole study: An earlier analysis of roughly 610 of the donors reported approximately 280 Gb of sequence data and 90 million to 120 million unique TCR beta sequences obtained from about 200 million T cells. Roughly 320 gigabases of sequencing data and around 85 million unique TCR sequences made up an early release that covered some 640 HLA-typed donors. The genetic ancestry cluster associated with self-reported Caucasian donors included around 76% of the 398 genotyped donors. The study aimed to test whether cataloging public T cell receptors could reveal signatures of past pathogen exposure. Using immunosequencing, the study profiled T cell repertoires from 550 to 750 subjects and related those repertoires to cytomegalovirus serostatus. In addition to the first cohort of several hundred subjects, a separate validation cohort of about 120 different subjects was used. The study combined high-throughput TCR immunosequencing, statistical association of individual TCRs with disease status, and machine learning to predict cytomegalovirus infection status. A later analysis re-examined previously published TCR beta repertoires from roughly 720 donors and added high-resolution HLA genotyping to investigate patterns of TCR occurrence. The later analysis used no new phenotypic data to find candidate immune exposures, relying instead on TCR beta sequences and their occurrence across donors. To decide whether each TCR beta V gene segment behaved as functional or pseudogenic, an earlier analysis of some 570 of the donors relied on high-throughput TCR beta sequencing. Alongside the repertoire data, information on donor age, sex, ethnicity and CMV serostatus was compiled. Genome-wide SNP genotypes for about 65% of the 666 donors were used in a later genetic analysis, which treated that subset as a discovery cohort. All discovery cohort repertoires had been generated on a single sequencing platform. Class I and class II HLA loci were covered by the typing at four-digit resolution. Typing coverage varied by locus: about 620-630 donors for A, B, C, DRB1 and DQB1; 522 for DQA1; around 570 for DPA1; fewer than 480 for DPB1. Because of strong linkage in the cohort, five DR-DQ haplotypes were treated as single units for association and clustering. Among several hundred genotyped donors of the cohort, an average of roughly 230,000 unique TCR beta nucleotide sequences was sequenced per donor, of which roughly 17% were non-productive.

The library was obtained by the immunoSEQ multiplex PCR assay. For the multiplex PCR, a mixture combining 60 forward primers for TCR Vbeta segments and 13 reverse primers for TCR Jbeta segments was used. A multiplex PCR assay on genomic DNA amplified the CDR3 region of rearranged TCR beta genes. On the Illumina HiSeq System, the amplified TCR beta libraries were sequenced as 87-base-pair reads. The study's own analysis went as follows. Across the roughly 600 repertoires, a later analysis counted 75 million to 90 million unique TCR beta chains, 8.5 million to 12 million of which were shared by at least two donors. Raw reads were error-corrected and collapsed into unique sequences with a nearest-neighbor algorithm that merged closely related sequences to remove PCR and sequencing errors. V, D and J gene segments were assigned by aligning CDR3 sequences to IMGT reference sequences. For a sequence to be retained, at least a six-nucleotide match to both a V gene segment and a J gene segment was required. Rearrangements were classified as productive when the CDR3 lacked stop codons and remained in frame with V and J, and all other rearrangements were classified as non-productive. CDR3 was defined according to IMGT convention as the region running from the second conserved V-encoded cysteine to the conserved J-encoded phenylalanine. Sequences without an unambiguous match to a single V gene segment were excluded from the earlier analysis of about 640 of the donors. In an earlier analysis of a few hundred of the donors, V segments were called functional above 56.7% productive rearrangements and were called segregating when the between-donor standard deviation exceeded 5%. To diagnose cytomegalovirus status from the catalog of TCR beta chain sequences, a statistical classification framework was built. In a later analysis, V and J genes were assigned by comparing TCR nucleotide sequences against IMGT/GENE-DB human TR gene sequences. The TCRdist pipeline was used in a later analysis to assign CDR3 sequences and most-parsimonious VDJ recombination scenarios. A later analysis defined each TCR beta chain by its CDR3 amino acid sequence plus V-gene family, and excluded reads lacking a unique V-gene family. As a way to deal with suspected cross-contamination and a sequencing artifact, a later analysis dropped under 600 nucleotide sequences that were highly shared and had low generation probability. In a later analysis, a clonal expansion index was calculated for each public chain from normalized within-repertoire ranks of inferred template counts. In a later analysis, generation probabilities were computed with a VDJ recombination model fitted to out-of-frame rearrangements, and the resulting probabilities were checked against IGoR. In a later analysis, TCR-TCR, TCR-HLA and TCR-CMV co-occurrence was scored with hypergeometric tests, and a repertoire-size bias correction was applied to TCR pairs. A later analysis estimated false discovery rates by permuting HLA or CMV assignments 20 times. In a later analysis, co-occurring TCRs were grouped with DBSCAN, and TCRdist sequence similarity was added when clustering was performed within HLA-allele-positive subsets. Repertoires with fewer than 30,000 or more than 120,000 public chains, plus five repertoires with anomalous nucleotide sharing, were excluded from co-occurrence clustering. TCRdb mirrors the immuneACCESS table, restricted to in-frame sequences. Some clones are absent from its copies; in checked studies, under half trace to an unresolved V gene, and the reason for the others is unknown. V and J calls and clone size follow that table, whereas D and trimming were derived from the DNA. The sample yields fewer than 120,000 clones; about 80% were counted once. Around 3.2% of the sample is held by the ten biggest clonotypes.

Notes on this clone: Its antigen target is currently unknown. No much larger clonotype is one base removed from it; base qualities were not supplied.

The cohort consisted of 666 healthy bone marrow donors. All cohort members were sampled while nominally healthy, although unrecorded immune exposures were likely present. The donor was CMV seropositive and was included in the group of some 290 seropositive cohort members. Every donor gave a peripheral blood sample, and the peripheral blood mononuclear cells from that sample were used for TCR beta sequencing. The Qiagen DNeasy Blood Extraction Kit was used to extract genomic DNA from the blood cell samples. The cysteine opens and the phenylalanine closes a CDR3 of 19 amino acids. Of the read, only the CDR3 DNA is kept; its 57 bases are in frame from base 1. Sequences LGHNA (CDR1) and YNFKEQ (CDR2) are obtained from the germline V gene. Cut back by 2 bases and 5 bases, the V and J ends lie 25 bases apart. General findings and caveats noted by the study authors: A further reported finding was that TCR beta sequences accurately predicted the HLA-A and HLA-B alleles for most subjects in the first cohort. Broadly in line with IMGT annotations, most TCR beta V segments showed up in productive rearrangements about 87% or about 30% of the time in an earlier analysis of a few hundred of the donors. In a later analysis, most CMV-associated TCR beta chains were found to appear HLA-restricted, with HLA associations seemingly driven largely by CMV exposure. Linkage disequilibrium might explain the correlated functional status among segregating V segments, but an unknown experimental factor could not be excluded. In vitro tests confirmed that a few of the cytomegalovirus-associated TCR beta chains recognize cytomegalovirus antigens. In this cohort, only TCR beta chains were sequenced, and detectable features were limited by the absence of alpha or paired-chain data. Compared with equally common non-associated chains, HLA-associated TCR beta chains in a later analysis were more clonally expanded and had lower generation probabilities. Some 16 rarely observed V segments, including chromosome 9 orphons, were excluded from the earlier analysis of a few hundred of the donors because counts were too low. A cluster of highly shared sequence variants was judged likely to be a technical artifact of the sequencing pipeline. Some IMGT-functional V segments, including TRBV6-2 and TRBV6-3, could not be told apart with the 87-base-pair reads, so those segments were excluded. A total of fewer than 200 TCR beta chains were listed by the study as associated with cytomegalovirus. Because HLA typing was missing for some donors at each locus, association tests included only the typed subset. In a later genetic analysis, a missense DCLRE1C variant was associated with V-gene and J-gene trimming of TCR beta chains, and the association was replicated in an independent cohort. While some public TCRs were present in many individuals, most TCR sequences turned up only very rarely across donors. Strong co-occurrence of HLA alleles, especially DR and DQ, made assigning TCR associations to individual alleles difficult. According to a later analysis, TCR association rates differed among HLA loci, with DRB1 alleles showing the most associated TCRs and HLA-C alleles showing the fewest. Compared with the roughly 670-donor mean, donors in an Asian-associated ancestry cluster had fewer N-insertions in productive TCRs, according to a later genetic analysis. Roughly uniform sequencing depth across donors was assumed in presence/absence analyses, although this assumption may not hold. According to a later analysis, parvovirus B19, influenza, CMV and Epstein-Barr virus appeared linked to several top co-occurrence clusters. Immune exposure information for the cohort was limited to CMV serostatus. It was suggested by the authors that the approach could potentially be generalized to other disease states and immunological phenotypes. Cytomegalovirus status was reported to be diagnosed by the classifier with high specificity and sensitivity in both the original and validation cohorts. A later analysis associated 15,000 or so TCR beta sequences with specific HLA alleles at a false discovery rate of 0.05.

This clonotype was obtained from an older woman in good health and CMV-seropositive. Rearrangement joined TRBV4-2 to TRBJ1-5; a tentative D call is TRBD1 (5 bases match). Source material: PBMCs. The CDR3 region has the sequence CASSQTKDIIYGGDQPQHF. The DNA sequence is as follows: TGTGCCAGCAGCCAAACAAAAGATATTATATACGGAGGGGATCAGCCCCAGCATTTT.